A selection of T cell receptor beta chains follows, all from one sample in a study of blood T cell repertoires in COVID-19. Assay: immunoSEQ multiplex PCR; the TCRdb copy retains only in-frame clones and omits some. This sample yields 150,000 to 200,000 clones, of which 87% are seen a single time; 3.7% belongs to the top ten. The sample consisted of peripheral blood. These receptors came from a man between 18 and 29 years old with active or convalescent COVID-19. Each CDR3 is given with its conserved first and last residue.

j_call	v_call	cdr3_aa
TRBJ1-6	TRBV14	CASSQKDRRDNSPLHF
TRBJ2-6	TRBV2	CASSGGPSGANVLTF
TRBJ2-3	TRBV3-1/TRBV3-2	CASSQEREQTDTQYF
TRBJ2-4	TRBV28	CASRQHPNPQYF
TRBJ2-1	TRBV5-8	CASSLVFSSGVADEQFF
TRBJ1-1	TRBV6-5	CASSKQGRDTEAFF
TRBJ2-1	TRBV24-1	CATSFTGTTIHNEQFF
TRBJ2-7	TRBV27	CASSSPLPGQGRWEQYF
TRBJ1-2	TRBV7-2	CASSPDFGDYGYTF
TRBJ2-1	TRBV18	CASSPQISGSPRVYEQFF
TRBJ1-2	TRBV6-1	CASSEVEGGRVYGYTF
TRBJ2-2	TRBV10-3	CAISRDRDPGELFF
TRBJ2-3	TRBV10-2	CASSEATWAWDTQYF
TRBJ1-2	TRBV4-3	CASSQDPGTRVSF
TRBJ1-4	TRBV6-1	CASSDFIGTRNEKLFF
TRBJ1-1	TRBV15	CAIAETRSRGYYTEAFF
TRBJ2-7	TRBV4-1	CASSQVLSGSRGYEQYF
TRBJ1-2	TRBV19	CASTPLPGYGYTF
TRBJ1-6	TRBV6-5	CASSSPPRGHSPLHF
TRBJ1-5	TRBV30	CAWSVSGAGQPQHF
TRBJ2-1	TRBV7-2	CASSLGSIITNEQFF
TRBJ2-3	TRBV24-1	CATSDLKSADTQYF
TRBJ2-6	TRBV7-8	CASSPSQEPAGANVLTF
TRBJ2-1	TRBV5-6	CASSSATGSSYNEQFF
TRBJ2-5	TRBV5-4	CASSPIRGQGETQYF
TRBJ1-2	TRBV7-2	CASSLEDRANYGYTF
TRBJ2-3	TRBV4-2	CASSRETSGGATSTDTQYF
TRBJ2-1	TRBV4-1	CASSLRRESEQFF
TRBJ2-5	TRBV24-1	CATSDLGERGETQYF
TRBJ1-2	TRBV27	CASHSGDYGYTF
TRBJ1-2	TRBV28	CASSLYGDPSGNYGYTF
TRBJ2-1	TRBV5-1	CASSRAPGLANEQFF
TRBJ1-6	TRBV7-2	CASSPSGDTGGNSPLHF
TRBJ2-2	TRBV6-1	CASSEVYYTGELFF
TRBJ2-2	TRBV5-4	CASSSPSGGAGELFF
TRBJ1-3	TRBV6-5	CASSSGGSSGNTIYF
TRBJ2-1	TRBV12-5	CASGTTTSYNEQFF
TRBJ2-7	TRBV29-1	CSVESLAGVNYEQYF
TRBJ2-1	TRBV10-3	CAISALAGTYNEQFF
TRBJ1-2	TRBV5-1	CASSTLEGNYGYTF
TRBJ1-5	TRBV28	CASSQDRNQPQHF
TRBJ2-2	TRBV9	CASSLQGGINTGELFF
TRBJ2-1	TRBV27	CASSLGFSGGRVYNEQFF
TRBJ1-2	TRBV6-2/TRBV6-3	CASSYKGVLQGYTF